The rows below give T cell receptor beta chains drawn from one sample of a study of resident and recirculating memory T cells in vitiligo. TCRdb keeps only in-frame clones here, not all; method: immunoSEQ multiplex PCR. The table has 72,000 or so clones, about 91% seen once. The sequencing sample was made of blood. These receptors came from a male donor with vitiligo. Each CDR3 is given with its conserved first and last residue. The order of the fields is CDR3 protein, V gene, J gene.

cdr3_aa: CASSPETDVNGQFF; v_call: TRBV5-4; j_call: TRBJ2-1
cdr3_aa: CASSPGQGARPQHF; v_call: TRBV27; j_call: TRBJ1-5
cdr3_aa: CASSLGAGGFSYEQYF; v_call: TRBV5-5; j_call: TRBJ2-7
cdr3_aa: CAWSPLTSGVEQYF; v_call: TRBV30; j_call: TRBJ2-5
cdr3_aa: CASSFRKRANNYGYTF; v_call: TRBV11-3; j_call: TRBJ1-2
cdr3_aa: CASSGGRQYNEQFF; v_call: TRBV9; j_call: TRBJ2-1
cdr3_aa: CASSLSGVADYEQYF; v_call: TRBV7-2; j_call: TRBJ2-7
cdr3_aa: CASSLGQGSHEQYF; v_call: TRBV28; j_call: TRBJ2-7
cdr3_aa: CASSQGSGISDEQFF; v_call: TRBV14; j_call: TRBJ2-1
cdr3_aa: CASSLGRDEQYF; v_call: TRBV11-2; j_call: TRBJ2-7